Listed here is a single TCR beta chain. Data came from immunoSEQ multiplex PCR; TCRdb stores just in-frame clones and leaves some out. Among tens of thousands of clones, just under 95% were seen once, and the ten largest hold 2.5% to 3.5%. This entry is derived from a study of T cells after somatic rescue of genetic block. What was sequenced was peripheral blood mononuclear cells (PBMCs). This sequence originates from a middle-aged man.

CDR3 DNA: TGTGCCAGCAGTTTGGCAGGGCGCACTGAAGCTTTCTTT. This encodes CASSLAGRTEAFF. This chain uses TRBV28 with TRBJ1-1; D perhaps matches TRBD1 (5 bases). The V gene's germline CDR1 is MDHEN and CDR2 SYDVKM. This CDR3 is 13 amino acids long. V lost 3 bases and J 4 bases, leaving 9 bases between the germline ends.